These 22 T cell receptor beta chains came from one sample sequenced in a study of monozygotic twins with inflammatory bowel disease. TCRdb reanalyzed the 5' RACE reads and collapses them to one entry per CDR3 protein, without DNA. This sample contains 350,000 to 550,000 distinct CDR3 sequences. Sequenced input: blood. These receptor sequences come from a human donor with ulcerative colitis or Crohn's disease, or a healthy co-twin of an affected twin (not recorded which).

The J gene is TRBJ1-1, the V gene TRBV20-1. CDR1 DFQATT and CDR2 SNEGSKA come from the germline V gene (reference sequence). The CDR3 is made up of 14 amino acids. The CDR3 spells CSARDERRNTEAFF.

The chain is built from TRBV9 and TRBJ1-5; TCRdb indicates TRBD1, and absent DNA this call remains unverified. This CDR3 is built from 17 residues. The germline CDR1 and CDR2 sequences are SGDLS and YYNGEE. CDR3 in amino acids: CASSVEDRGIPNQPQHF.

The genes are TRBV18 and TRBJ1-1; the TRBD1 assignment by TCRdb is unverifiable without DNA. This CDR3 has 13 residues. Looked up from germline, CDR1 is KGHSH and CDR2 is LQKENI. The CDR3 loop reads CASSPGPSAEAFF.

The chain is built from TRBV5-6 and TRBJ2-7; with no DNA, the TCRdb D assignment of TRBD1 cannot be verified. The CDR3 runs 14 residues. CDR1 and CDR2 (germline): SGHDT, YYEEEE. This CDR3 is CASSFGGLTYEQYF. Drawing the rest from reference TRBV5-6 and TRBJ2-7, the complete variable domain is DAGVTQSPTHLIKTRGQQVTLRCSPKSGHDTVSWYQQALGQGPQFIFQYYEEEERQRGNFPDRFSGHQFPNYSSELNVNALLLGDSALYLCASSFGGLTYEQYFGPGTRLTVT.

The chain uses TRBV7-2 and TRBJ1-6. The CDR3 extends over 12 amino acids. In germline, CDR1 is SGHTA, CDR2 FQGNSA. This CDR3 reads CASSLDHSPLHF.

The rearrangement links TRBV13 to TRBJ2-3; without DNA, the TCRdb call of TRBD2 cannot be checked. CDR1 is PRHDT, CDR2 FYEKMQ, per germline (reference sequence). This CDR3 contains 16 residues. The CDR3 is CASSAGLAGGSDTQYF.

This chain joins TRBV12-3 or TRBV12-4 and TRBJ1-2. CDR3 length equals 16 residues. The CDR3 loop reads CASSPEFNPALYGYTF.

The chain uses TRBV4-1 and TRBJ1-1. This CDR3 contains 15 residues. Germline V gene lookup returns CDR1 MGHRA and CDR2 YSYEKL. The CDR3 sequence is CASSHVTETNTEAFF.

This chain links TRBV5-8 with TRBJ1-1; TCRdb proposes TRBD1, but this gene call is untestable without DNA. CDR1 and CDR2 from the germline V gene are SGHTS and YDEGEE. This CDR3 region has 16 residues. The CDR3 sequence is CASSLLGGRKNTEAFF.

This chain uses TRBV7-2 with TRBJ2-1; TCRdb's assignment of TRBD2 cannot be checked, as there is no DNA. The CDR3 extends over 16 amino acids. Germline values: CDR1 SGHTA, CDR2 FQGNSA. This CDR3 reads CASSLGGGRRYNEQFF.

The chain is built from TRBV7-3 and TRBJ2-1; TCRdb selects TRBD2, and the lack of DNA leaves this call unchecked. CDR3 length: 18 amino acids. The germline CDR1 and CDR2 sequences are SGHTA and FQGTGA. The CDR3 region is CASRPRGRLAGLYNEQFF.

The rearrangement links TRBV20-1 to TRBJ2-3; TCRdb lists TRBD2, though no DNA is available to test this call. The CDR3 is 15 amino acids. The germline CDR1 and CDR2 sequences are DFQATT and SNEGSKA (reference sequence). CDR3: CSARDSNDVRDTQYF.

The genes are TRBV6-5 and TRBJ2-1; the TCRdb call, TRBD2, lacks DNA for checking. The CDR3 totals 16 residues. Germline V CDR1 and CDR2: MNHEY, SVGAGI. CDR3 amino acids: CASSYSKGSGYNEQFF.

This chain links TRBV7-3 with TRBJ2-3. Germline V gene data show CDR1 as SGHTA and CDR2 as FQGTGA. The length of the CDR3 is 16 residues. This CDR3 reads CASSLTADLLPDTQYF.

The rearrangement uses TRBV7-9 and TRBJ2-1; there is no DNA to check the TCRdb D call of TRBD1. The CDR3 consists of 13 residues. From germline, CDR1 is SEHNR and CDR2 FQNEAQ (reference sequence). CDR3 sequence: CASSLGQHIEQFF.

The chain joins TRBV20-1 to TRBJ2-7; TCRdb's D call of TRBD2 is untestable without DNA. Looked up from germline, CDR1 is DFQATT and CDR2 is SNEGSKA (reference sequence). The CDR3 is made up of 13 amino acids. The CDR3 reads CSAERDLDYEQYF.

The chain joins TRBV6-1 to TRBJ2-1; TCRdb selects TRBD2, and the lack of DNA leaves this call unchecked. Germline-derived CDR1 and CDR2 are MNHNS and SASEGT. The CDR3 is 17 amino acids. CDR3 loop: CASRGTSGGTSYNEQFF.

The V gene is TRBV5-1, the J gene TRBJ1-1; TCRdb's D gene call, TRBD1, goes unchecked for lack of DNA. CDR1 and CDR2 from the germline V gene are SGHRS and YFSETQ. The CDR3 spans 15 residues. The CDR3 reads CASSSAGQGNTEAFF.

Here the CDR3 reads CASSEPGQGAYEQYF. J is TRBJ2-7 and V is TRBV6-1; TCRdb's D gene call, TRBD1, goes unchecked for lack of DNA. The CDR3 consists of 15 residues. The germline V gene has CDR1 MNHNS and CDR2 SASEGT.

The chain combines TRBV7-9 with TRBJ1-1. The CDR3 totals 12 residues. Germline CDR1 reads SEHNR; CDR2 reads FQNEAQ (reference sequence). The chain's CDR3 is CASSSQNTEAFF.

V usage is TRBV18 and J usage is TRBJ2-6; TCRdb returns TRBD1, unconfirmable since there is no DNA. The CDR3 loop spans 15 amino acids. Germline values: CDR1 KGHSH, CDR2 LQKENI. The CDR3 here is CASSGQGAGANVLTF.

This chain connects TRBV5-6 to TRBJ1-5; TCRdb lists TRBD1, though no DNA is available to test this call. The germline V gene encodes CDR1 SGHDT and CDR2 YYEEEE. The CDR3 contains 13 residues. The CDR3 protein is CASSRGRDQPQHF.